One sample yielded the 7 T cell receptor beta chains listed below, sequenced in a study of breast tumors, draining lymph nodes, adjacent tissues. Using its own MiXCR run on the multiplex PCR reads, TCRdb lists one record per CDR3 protein. The table has 25,000 or so distinct CDR3 sequences, almost 70% seen once; the top ten hold 23%. Input material: tumor-adjacent breast tissue. Receptor source: a female donor with breast cancer. Some clones in this sample may be carry-over from other donors' samples.

Many counts were recorded for this clonotype. This sequence joins TRBV24-1 and TRBJ2-1, with TRBD1 as a possible D gene (6 bases). Germline-derived CDR1 and CDR2 are KGHDR and SFDVKD. V was trimmed by 1 base and J by 7 bases, leaving 10 bases between them. CDR3 length: 14 amino acids. The CDR3 region has the DNA TGTGCCACCAGTGATTTAGCAGGGGCGAATGAGCAGTTCTTC. Residues: CATSDLAGANEQFF.

This clonotype was counted at least ten times. This chain links TRBV20-1 with TRBJ2-1, with D perhaps TRBD2 (5 bases). CDR1 and CDR2 from the germline V gene are DFQATT and SNEGSKA (reference sequence). The ends were cut back, 1 base at V and 2 bases at J, with 9 bases in the middle. The CDR3 has 14 amino acids. In DNA form, the CDR3 reads TGCAGTGCTAGAGTCCCCGGGACCTACAATGAGCAGTTCTTC. This sequence encodes CSARVPGTYNEQFF.

The rearrangement uses TRBV20-1 and TRBJ2-1; 8 bases match TRBD2. The CDR3 loop spans 14 amino acids. The V and J ends lost 1 base and 2 bases, in that order; junction bases with no gene match: 1. Germline V lookup: CDR1 DFQATT, CDR2 SNEGSKA (reference sequence). CDR3 in amino acids: CSARGGRPYNEQFF. The CDR3 nucleotides are TGCAGTGCTAGAGGCGGGAGGCCCTACAATGAGCAGTTCTTC.

This sequence joins TRBV10-3 and TRBJ2-2; 11 bases are shared with TRBD1. There are 17 residues in the CDR3. In germline, CDR1 is ENHRY, CDR2 SYGVKD. V lost 7 bases, J lost 5 bases, and 12 bases stayed unmatched. This chain's CDR3 is CAIKGSSGTGGTGELFF. The CDR3 nucleotides read TGTGCCATCAAAGGGTCCTCCGGGACAGGGGGAACCGGGGAGCTGTTTTTT.

This clonotype appeared a few times. This rearrangement joins TRBV9 to TRBJ2-1; D is unresolved. This CDR3 is built from 16 residues. V shed 0 bases and J shed 0 bases, with 10 bases lying between them. Germline V CDR1 and CDR2: SGDLS, YYNGEE. CDR3 nucleotides: TGTGCCAGCAGCGTAGAGGCGGCGGACTCCTACAATGAGCAGTTCTTC. Encoded protein: CASSVEAADSYNEQFF.

The V call is TRBV10-2, the J call TRBJ2-5; 9 nucleotides match TRBD1. Trimming at V came to 5 bases and at J to 7 bases, leaving 5 bases not matched to a gene. In germline, CDR1 is WSHSY, CDR2 SAAADI. This CDR3 has 13 amino acids. The CDR3 nucleotides read TGCGCCAGCAGTAAGGGACAGGGTTTGACCCAGTACTTC. Translating gives CASSKGQGLTQYF.

The chain joins TRBV6-1 to TRBJ2-7, with D possibly being TRBD2 (7 bases). The CDR3 loop spans 16 amino acids. V gave up 6 bases and J gave up 0 bases, with 18 bases separating them. From germline, CDR1 is MNHNS and CDR2 SASEGT. CDR3 in DNA: TGTGCCAGCAGGTCCCCCAGCGGGACAAGCTCCTACGAGCAGTACTTC. Protein: CASRSPSGTSSYEQYF.